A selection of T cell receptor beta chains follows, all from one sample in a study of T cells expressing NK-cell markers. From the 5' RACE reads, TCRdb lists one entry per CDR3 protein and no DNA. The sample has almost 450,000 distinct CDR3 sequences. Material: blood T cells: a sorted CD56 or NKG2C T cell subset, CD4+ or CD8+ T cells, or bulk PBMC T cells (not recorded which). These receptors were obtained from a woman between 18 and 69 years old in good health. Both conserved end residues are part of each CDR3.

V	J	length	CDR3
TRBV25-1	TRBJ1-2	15	CASSELDGTLVGYTF
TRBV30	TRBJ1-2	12	CAWREGDGGYTF
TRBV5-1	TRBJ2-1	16	CASSLRAGGGNNEQFF
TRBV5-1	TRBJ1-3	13	CASSLGGENTIYF
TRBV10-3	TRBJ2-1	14	CATAARGGAYEQFF
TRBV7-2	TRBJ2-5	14	CASSQSGGTETQYF
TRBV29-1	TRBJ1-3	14	CSGAGGGPGNTIYF
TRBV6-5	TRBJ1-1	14	CASSYGQGGTEAFF
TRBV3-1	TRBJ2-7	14	CASSQDRRGYEQYF
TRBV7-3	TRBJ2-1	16	CASSPLATGKTNEQFF
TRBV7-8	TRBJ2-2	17	CAISISGRLTNTGELFF
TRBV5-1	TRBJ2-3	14	CASSFARTTDTQYF
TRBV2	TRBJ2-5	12	CAIRQLQETQYF
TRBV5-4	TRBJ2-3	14	CASSSSGLGDTQYF
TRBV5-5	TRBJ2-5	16	CASSIPQQAGLETQYF
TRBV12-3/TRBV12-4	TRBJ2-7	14	CASTIGTASYEQYF
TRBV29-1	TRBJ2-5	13	CSVEGSRQETQYF
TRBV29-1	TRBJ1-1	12	CSAGGGNTEAFF
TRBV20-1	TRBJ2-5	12	CSTVQARETQYF
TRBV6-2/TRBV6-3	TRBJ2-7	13	CASSPGDWYEQYF
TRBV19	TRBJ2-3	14	CASSQSASTDTQYF
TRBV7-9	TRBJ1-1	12	CASSLVPAEAFF
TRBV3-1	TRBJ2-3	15	CASSQRDSHTDTQYF
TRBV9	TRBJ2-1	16	CASSAPTGLADNEQFF
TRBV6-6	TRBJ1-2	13	CASSYNQGDGYTF
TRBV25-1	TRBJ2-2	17	CASSGLAGGPNTGELFF
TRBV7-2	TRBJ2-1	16	CASSLGWVSSYNEQFF
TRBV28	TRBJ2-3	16	CASSLGGGKLTDTQYF